At least ten counts were recorded for the clone carrying this T cell receptor beta chain. The antigen is undetermined. CDR1 and CDR2 from the germline V gene are SGHKS and YYEKEE (reference sequence). V was pared by 2 bases and J by 4 bases, with 3 bases between. The CDR3 has 11 residues. The sample is drawn from a study of response to subunit inactivated influenza vaccine. General observations from the study: Few new T cells, the authors suggested, are recruited by each seasonal influenza vaccination.

A single record per CDR3 protein comes from TCRdb applying MiXCR to the RT-PCR reads. The top ten clones hold approximately 7.6% of a sample with 600,000 to 850,000 distinct CDR3 sequences, around 15% of them seen once. The chain carries TRBV5-5 and TRBJ2-5; D is uncertain. The origin of this receptor is a man aged 45 to 65 who received an inactivated influenza vaccine. The source material was PBMCs from blood, sampled approximately 15 days before vaccination. CDR3 region: CASSFIETQYF. The CDR3, as DNA: TGTGCCAGCAGCTTCATAGAGACCCAGTACTTC.